This T cell receptor (beta chain) is from a study of blood T cell repertoires in COVID-19. Assay used: immunoSEQ multiplex PCR; TCRdb lists only in-frame clones, some missing. The table has about 68,000 clones, 86% seen once. The source is a man aged 25 to 40 with acute or convalescent COVID-19. Sequenced sample: peripheral blood.

CDR3 coding DNA: TGTGCCAGCAGTGTTGGACAGGGGAGGACCTACGAGCAGTACTTC. Translated, it gives CASSVGQGRTYEQYF. The V call is TRBV27, the J call TRBJ2-7, with 9 bases matching TRBD1. The CDR3 sequence is 15 residues long. V shed 5 bases and J 2 bases; nucleotides not matched to a gene: 7. Per germline, CDR1 MNHEY and CDR2 SMNVEV (reference sequence).